The 31 T cell receptor beta chains presented below share a single source sample, sequenced in a study of regulatory T cells in long-lasting Graves disease. Time point denoted: persistent/refractory GD, antithyroid drugs over 5 years with positive TRAb. PBMCs were the source of the RNA used for TCR sequencing. To make TCR beta libraries, researchers used iRepertoire HTBI primers and Arm-PCR of CDR3 regions. TCRdb reanalysed the multiplex PCR reads using MiXCR and keeps one entry per CDR3 protein. This table has hundreds of thousands of distinct CDR3 sequences, 20% to 25% appearing once. Sequenced here: peripheral blood mononuclear cells (PBMCs), sampled when the disease was refractory, from a patient treated with antithyroid drugs. The source of these receptors is a female donor with Graves disease.

This sequence joins TRBV5-6 and TRBJ2-5, with a possible D match to TRBD2 (7 bases). CDR1 and CDR2 (germline): SGHDT, YYEEEE. V lost 0 bases to trimming and J lost 0 bases, with 9 bases between them. This CDR3 has 15 amino acids. The CDR3 DNA sequence: TGTGCCAGCAGCTTGGAGGGGGGGCACCAAGAGACCCAGTACTTC. The encoded protein is CASSLEGGHQETQYF.

In its sample, this clonotype was seen many times. The gene calls are TRBV20-1 and TRBJ2-7; 8 bases are a match to TRBD2. The CDR3 sequence is 15 residues long. Trimming removed 0 bases from V and 0 bases from J; junction bases left unmatched: 4. The germline V gene encodes CDR1 DFQATT and CDR2 SNEGSKA (reference sequence). The CDR3 here is CSARDPSGFSYEQYF. DNA of the CDR3: TGCAGTGCTAGAGACCCTAGCGGGTTCTCCTACGAGCAGTACTTC.

The table lists this clonotype with a few counts. This sequence joins TRBV6-5 and TRBJ2-4; D may correspond to TRBD1 or TRBD2 (5 bases each). With 1 base removed from V and 8 bases from J, the gap between germline ends came to 15 bases. The germline CDR1 and CDR2 sequences are MNHEY and SVGAGI. The CDR3 loop spans 15 amino acids. The CDR3 reads CASSYLQDMGDIQYF. CDR3 nucleotide sequence: TGTGCCAGCAGTTACTTACAGGACATGGGAGACATTCAGTACTTC.

The chain joins TRBV28 to TRBJ2-2; D call uncertain. Trimming left V 7 bases short and J 0 bases short, with 12 bases between. The CDR3 contains 15 residues. Germline CDR1 reads MDHEN; CDR2 reads SYDVKM. This CDR3 is CASIGGVSNTGELFF. CDR3 coding DNA: TGTGCCAGCATAGGTGGGGTCTCGAACACCGGGGAGCTGTTTTTT.

This clonotype was recorded a few times. V gene TRBV4-3 combines with J gene TRBJ1-1, with TRBD1 as a possible D gene (5 bases). CDR3 length: 14 amino acids. V shed 4 bases and J shed 2 bases, with 11 bases lying between them. Per the germline V gene, CDR1 is LGHNA and CDR2 is YSLEER. This CDR3 reads CASSRDSDNTEAFF. The CDR3 bases are TGCGCCAGCAGCCGAGACAGCGATAACACTGAAGCTTTCTTT.

This clonotype was found many times. This rearrangement joins TRBV29-1 to TRBJ2-7; D might be TRBD2 (5 bases). Germline CDR1 and CDR2: SQVTM and ANQGSEA. Deletions cut 6 bases from V and 3 bases from J, with 21 bases between. This CDR3 comprises 15 residues. CDR3 bases: TGCAGCGTCGAACTAGGATTCGGCGACAACTACGAGCAGTACTTC. Translated, it gives CSVELGFGDNYEQYF.

The CDR3 DNA is TGCAGTGCTCTTCGACAGGGTTTTGGGGTTAGCACTGAAGCTTTCTTT. Its protein product is CSALRQGFGVSTEAFF. The genes are TRBV20-1 and TRBJ1-1, with 7 bases lining up with TRBD1. This CDR3 is 16 amino acids long. Trimming at V came to 5 bases and at J to 4 bases, leaving 16 bases not matched to a gene. Germline V CDR1 and CDR2: DFQATT, SNEGSKA (reference sequence).

This clonotype was counted once. The V and J genes are TRBV19 and TRBJ2-3, with 8 bases identical to TRBD1. This CDR3 has 16 residues. The trim removed 5 bases at V and 7 bases at J, leaving 14 bases unmatched. In germline, CDR1 is LNHDA, CDR2 SQIVND (reference sequence). The DNA for the CDR3 is TGTGCCAGTAGTCGAATCGACAGGGGCGGTGATCATACGCAGTATTTT. This translates into CASSRIDRGGDHTQYF.

Ten or more counts support this clonotype. The V call is TRBV10-3, the J call TRBJ2-4; D unclear. CDR3 size: 16 residues. Trimming took 3 bases from V and 3 from J, leaving 15 bases between them. The germline V gene has CDR1 ENHRY and CDR2 SYGVKD. The CDR3 reads CAISDRAVGGKNIQYF. The CDR3 DNA reads as TGTGCCATCAGTGACCGAGCTGTTGGTGGCAAAAACATTCAGTACTTC.

Ten or more counts support this clonotype. CDR3 in DNA: TGTGCCAGCAGCTTAGGGGGCGAAATTTTCTATGGCTACACCTTC. It translates to CASSLGGEIFYGYTF. The V gene is TRBV7-2, the J gene TRBJ1-2; D may be TRBD1 (5 bases). The CDR3 has 15 amino acids. V gave up 1 base and J gave up 4 bases, with 13 bases separating them. In germline, CDR1 is SGHTA, CDR2 FQGNSA.

This clonotype appeared many times. The chain joins TRBV28 to TRBJ2-7, with TRBD2 matching 8 bases. V lost 4 bases to trimming and J lost 7 bases; unmatched junction nucleotides: 9. This CDR3 contains 14 residues. Germline V CDR1 and CDR2: MDHEN, SYDVKM. CDR3 in amino acids: CASSSPGGGREQYF. The CDR3 DNA reads as TGTGCCAGCAGTTCTCCGGGGGGGGGGAGGGAGCAGTACTTC. Full variable domain (remainder filled in from reference TRBV28 and TRBJ2-7): DVKVTQSSRYLVKRTGEKVFLECVQDMDHENMFWYRQDPGLGLRLIYFSYDVKMKEKGDIPEGYSVSREKKERFSLILESASTNQTSMYLCASSSPGGGREQYFGPGTRLTVT.

Many counts were recorded for this clonotype. This chain links TRBV5-1 with TRBJ1-1; maybe TRBD1 (6 bases). The CDR3 consists of 15 residues. Germline CDR1 is SGHRS and CDR2 is YFSETQ. The ends were cut back, 2 bases at V and 5 bases at J, with 16 bases in the middle. The CDR3 here is CASSFREGRGTEAFF. CDR3 nucleotides: TGCGCCAGCAGCTTTAGGGAGGGGAGGGGGACTGAAGCTTTCTTT. Full variable domain (remainder filled in from reference TRBV5-1 and TRBJ1-1): KAGVTQTPRYLIKTRGQQVTLSCSPISGHRSVSWYQQTPGQGLQFLFEYFSETQRNKGNFPGRFSGRQFSNSRSEMNVSTLELGDSALYLCASSFREGRGTEAFFGQGTRLTVV.

In the case of this clonotype: Given a much more abundant clone one base away, this may be a read error. The rearrangement joins TRBV28 to TRBJ1-5; 7 bases line up with TRBD1. The J call may be wrong; the DNA end is better matched by TRBJ2-3. The CDR3 loop spans 15 amino acids. CDR1 is MDHEN, CDR2 SYDVKM, per germline. CDR3 coding DNA: TGTGCCAGCAGTCCCAGACAGGGTGGCAATCAGCCCCAGTATTTT. Protein product: CASSPRQGGNQPQYF.

V and J are TRBV10-3 and TRBJ1-5; 9 nucleotides line up with TRBD1. Trimming removed 0 bases from V and 11 bases from J; junction bases left unmatched: 14. Germline-derived CDR1 and CDR2 are ENHRY and SYGVKD. The CDR3 spans 17 residues. In DNA, the CDR3 is TGTGCCATCAGTGAGTCGAAGGACAGGGGATCACTGGAGGCCCAGCATTTT. Translating gives CAISESKDRGSLEAQHF.

The rearrangement uses TRBV6-1 and TRBJ2-3, with a possible D match to TRBD2 (5 bases). CDR3 size: 13 residues. Germline V gene data show CDR1 as MNHNS and CDR2 as SASEGT. Trimming took off 6 bases at V and 8 bases at J, with 15 bases between the two ends. CDR3 DNA sequence: TGTGCCAGCAGCACTACTAGATCTAGTACGCAGTATTTT. Translating it yields CASSTTRSSTQYF.

This clonotype was seen many times. This sequence joins TRBV28 and TRBJ2-7, with D unclear. Germline V gene sequence: CDR1 MDHEN, CDR2 SYDVKM. Between the trimmed V and J ends, which lost 2 bases and 7 bases, there was a span of 18 bases. There are 15 residues in the CDR3. For the CDR3, the DNA is TGTGCCAGCAGTTTAAGCCCTCGACGGACGCGGGAGCAGTACTTC. This gives the protein CASSLSPRRTREQYF.

As for this clonotype: Being one base from a much bigger clone, this may be a read error. This chain links TRBV15 with TRBJ2-5; D may match TRBD1 or TRBD2 (5 bases each). The germline gives CDR1 LNHNV, CDR2 YYDKDF (reference sequence). The CDR3 is 13 amino acids. V was clipped by 4 bases and J by 7 bases, with 13 bases between them. The CDR3 sequence: CATSNPLRGTQYF. Written as DNA, the CDR3 is TGTGCCACCAGCAACCCCCTGAGGGGGACCCAGTACTTC.

The chain carries TRBV12-3 or TRBV12-4 and TRBJ2-6; D is ambiguous. CDR3 length: 15 amino acids. Deletions cut 6 bases from V and 3 bases from J, with 12 bases between. The CDR3 spells CASRLGVGGANVLTF. In DNA, the CDR3 is TGTGCCAGCAGATTGGGTGTTGGTGGGGCCAACGTCCTGACTTTC.

This chain links TRBV12-3 or TRBV12-4 with TRBJ1-6, with D maybe TRBD1 (5 bases). Trimming cost V 0 bases and J 4 bases, with 10 bases left between them. The CDR3 length is 16 residues. The CDR3 sequence is CASSLAGQVYNSPLHF. The CDR3 coding sequence is TGTGCCAGCAGTTTAGCCGGACAAGTTTATAATTCACCCCTCCACTTT.

Here the CDR3 reads CAISDAGGDTDTQYF. DNA for the CDR3: TGTGCCATCAGTGACGCGGGAGGAGACACAGATACGCAGTATTTT. The gene calls are TRBV10-3 and TRBJ2-3; 8 bases are a match to TRBD2. CDR1 is ENHRY, CDR2 SYGVKD, per germline. V was pared by 3 bases and J by 2 bases, with 4 bases of the junction left unmatched. The CDR3 runs 15 residues.

This clonotype appeared a few times. J is TRBJ2-7 and V is TRBV12-3 or TRBV12-4; 10 nucleotides align to TRBD1. V lost 3 bases, J lost 2 bases, and 19 bases stayed unmatched. There are 20 residues in the CDR3. CDR3: CASSFVLGTGVRGAAYEQYF. In DNA form, the CDR3 reads TGTGCCAGCAGTTTCGTTCTCGGGACAGGGGTTAGGGGGGCGGCCTACGAGCAGTACTTC.

In this sample, this clonotype turned up many times. The DNA of the CDR3 is TGTGCCAGCAGATCCGTTCGCACTGAAGCTTTCTTT. This codes for CASRSVRTEAFF. This chain uses TRBV6-1 with TRBJ1-1; D remains ambiguous. In germline, CDR1 is MNHNS, CDR2 SASEGT. Trimming removed 6 bases at V and 4 bases at J, with 9 bases between. CDR3 length equals 12 residues.

This clonotype was detected many times. The V gene is TRBV12-3 or TRBV12-4, the J gene TRBJ1-1; 7 bases map to TRBD1. V shed 5 bases, J shed 2 bases, and the junction held 14 bases outside the gene matches. CDR3 size: 17 residues. The CDR3 bases are TGTGCCAGCAGTCGTGACACCGGGACAGCCCTTAACACTGAAGCTTTCTTT. It yields the protein CASSRDTGTALNTEAFF.

This clonotype turned up a few times. The chain combines TRBV27 with TRBJ2-7; 9 nucleotides agree with TRBD1. J was trimmed by 4 bases and V by 5 bases; bases with no gene match: 12. The CDR3 is 16 residues long. CDR1 is MNHEY and CDR2 is SMNVEV in the germline V gene (reference sequence). DNA for the CDR3: TGTGCCAGCAGTGCCACAGGGGGCCTTCGAAAATACGAGCAGTACTTC. This translates into CASSATGGLRKYEQYF.

The genes are TRBV6-1 and TRBJ1-4, with a possible D match to TRBD1 (6 bases). This CDR3 contains 14 residues. Germline values: CDR1 MNHNS, CDR2 SASEGT. Trimming removed 6 bases from V and 8 bases from J, with 16 bases in between. The CDR3 DNA sequence: TGTGCCAGCAGCCTACAGGGTCGAAACGAAAAACTGTTTTTT. Protein sequence: CASSLQGRNEKLFF.

Only a few counts were recorded for this clonotype. The chain recombines TRBV3-1 with TRBJ2-6, with TRBD2 matching 8 bases. Germline V CDR1 and CDR2: LGHDT, YNNKEL (reference sequence). V trimming: 1 base; J trimming: 4 bases; junction bases outside the gene matches: 3. CDR3 length: 16 amino acids. The CDR3 DNA sequence: TGTGCCAGCAGCCAAGCGGGAGGGCTGGGGGCCAACGTCCTGACTTTC. Its protein is CASSQAGGLGANVLTF.

Many counts were recorded for this clonotype. The chain employs TRBV12-3 or TRBV12-4 and TRBJ1-5, with unresolved D. V was shortened by 3 bases and J by 9 bases, with 15 bases between the two germline ends. The length of the CDR3 is 14 residues. In DNA form, the CDR3 reads TGTGCCAGCAGTTTCGGTATCCGGGCGGGGCCCCAGCATTTT. Protein sequence: CASSFGIRAGPQHF.

This clonotype occurred a few times. This chain joins TRBV28 and TRBJ2-3; no clear D. V lost 4 bases and J 4 bases, leaving 6 bases between the germline ends. This CDR3 has 12 amino acids. Germline CDR1 and CDR2: MDHEN and SYDVKM. CDR3 DNA: TGTGCCAGCAGTTCATTCCCAGATACGCAGTATTTT. Amino acid sequence: CASSSFPDTQYF.

At least ten counts were recorded for this clonotype. The genes are TRBV12-3 or TRBV12-4 and TRBJ1-1; the D is unclear. There are 13 residues in the CDR3. Trimming cost V 8 bases and J 0 bases, with 10 bases left between them. Here the CDR3 reads CASYRNLNTEAFF. The DNA of the CDR3 is TGTGCCAGCTATCGGAACCTGAACACTGAAGCTTTCTTT.

This clonotype was counted ten times or more. This sequence joins TRBV28 and TRBJ2-5, with 8 nucleotides matching TRBD2. The length of the CDR3 is 15 residues. Unmatched junction bases numbered 7, after V lost 5 bases and J lost 2 bases. Germline V gene sequence: CDR1 MDHEN, CDR2 SYDVKM. CDR3: CASSLISGNQETQYF. Written as DNA, the CDR3 is TGTGCCAGCAGTCTGATTAGCGGGAATCAAGAGACCCAGTACTTC.

The sample holds many counts of this clonotype. This chain links TRBV28 with TRBJ1-2; weak D call: TRBD1 (6 bases). The V end lost 2 bases, the J end lost 8 bases, and 21 bases lay between the germline ends. The CDR3 spans 16 residues. The germline V gene encodes CDR1 MDHEN and CDR2 SYDVKM. This CDR3 reads CASSLGGTPGVRGYTF. The CDR3 DNA sequence: TGTGCCAGCAGTTTAGGTGGGACACCGGGCGTTCGGGGCTACACCTTC.